The next 29 T cell receptor beta chains were all read from a single sample in a study of shared clonotypes between healthy human individuals. Profiled with immunoSEQ multiplex PCR; TCRdb holds only in-frame clones, not every one. The sample lists under 2,000,000 clones; about 94% were seen once. Naive CD8 cells lacked CD45RO and underwent positive selection for CCR7, leaving out terminally differentiated effector memory CD45RA+ cells. The material sequenced was naive CD8+ T cells sorted from blood. These receptors originate from a man between 18 and 29 years old in good health.

This chain uses TRBV6-1 with TRBJ1-4, with D hard to call. The CDR3 is 15 residues long. CDR1 and CDR2 from the germline V gene are MNHNS and SASEGT. Trimming took off 1 base at V and 8 bases at J, with 14 bases between the two ends. The CDR3: CASSEDRVSGEKLFF. Here the CDR3 DNA reads TGTGCCAGCAGTGAAGATAGGGTAAGCGGAGAAAAACTGTTTTTT.

The V and J genes are TRBV19 and TRBJ1-4, with a possible D match to TRBD1 (5 bases). The CDR3 runs 12 residues. Germline CDR1 LNHDA, CDR2 SQIVND (reference sequence). The V and J ends lost 10 bases and 8 bases respectively, with 14 bases between them. CDR3 loop: CATGAFREKLFF. CDR3 bases: TGTGCCACCGGGGCCTTTAGGGAAAAACTGTTTTTT. Full variable domain (remainder filled in from reference TRBV19 and TRBJ1-4): DGGITQSPKYLFRKEGQNVTLSCEQNLNHDAMYWYRQDPGQGLRLIYYSQIVNDFQKGDIAEGYSVSREKKESFPLTVTSAQKNPTAFYLCATGAFREKLFFGSGTQLSVL.

Notes on this clone: Different DNA sequences within this sample yield the same CDR3. V usage is TRBV15 and J usage is TRBJ1-5; D unclear. The germline V gene has CDR1 LNHNV and CDR2 YYDKDF (reference sequence). Trimming removed 0 bases at V and 0 bases at J, with 6 bases between. This CDR3 is built from 15 residues. CDR3 nucleotides: TGTGCCACCAGCAGAGATAGCGGTAGCAATCAGCCCCAGCATTTT. The encoded protein is CATSRDSGSNQPQHF.

V usage is TRBV5-1 and J usage is TRBJ2-3, with 8 positions matching TRBD2. Per the germline V gene, CDR1 is SGHRS and CDR2 is YFSETQ. This CDR3 has 21 amino acids. Unmatched junction bases numbered 23, after V lost 4 bases and J lost 1 base. The CDR3 sequence is CASSPLPGLDAVETGTDTQYF. CDR3 DNA: TGCGCCAGCAGCCCATTACCGGGACTAGACGCCGTAGAGACGGGCACAGATACGCAGTATTTT.

The genes are TRBV14 and TRBJ2-2; D not resolved. Germline loops: CDR1 SGHDN, CDR2 FVKESK. This CDR3 spans 11 amino acids. The V gene lost 5 bases and the J gene lost 7 bases, with 5 bases spanning the gap. This chain's CDR3 is CASSGFGELFF. The CDR3 bases are TGTGCCAGCAGCGGATTCGGGGAGCTGTTTTTT.

This rearrangement joins TRBV27 to TRBJ2-7, with 8 positions matching TRBD1. CDR1 and CDR2 from the germline V gene are MNHEY and SMNVEV (reference sequence). The V segment lost 4 bases and the J segment 3 bases; nucleotides outside the gene matches: 11. The CDR3 has 16 amino acids. The CDR3 region is CASSSPGQGHYYEQYF. As DNA, the CDR3 is TGTGCCAGCAGTTCCCCCGGACAGGGCCATTACTACGAGCAGTACTTC.

The chain carries TRBV11-2 and TRBJ2-1, with 14 bases that match TRBD2. The CDR3 length is 17 residues. The V segment lost 2 bases and the J segment 9 bases; nucleotides outside the gene matches: 9. CDR1 and CDR2 (germline): SGHAT, FQNNGV. The CDR3 DNA follows: TGTGCCAGCAGCTTACTAGCGACTAGCGGGGGGGCCGCTGAGCAGTTCTTC. Its protein product is CASSLLATSGGAAEQFF.

The rearrangement uses TRBV28 and TRBJ1-1; possible D gene TRBD1, 5 bases. The CDR3 consists of 16 residues. CDR1 and CDR2 from the germline V gene are MDHEN and SYDVKM. V was trimmed by 7 bases and J by 3 bases, leaving 21 bases between them. The CDR3 spells CASIWGSGTLYTEAFF. The CDR3 DNA reads TGTGCCAGCATCTGGGGGTCAGGCACCTTATACACTGAAGCTTTCTTT. Using reference TRBV28 and TRBJ1-1 for the parts outside the CDR3, the full variable domain is DVKVTQSSRYLVKRTGEKVFLECVQDMDHENMFWYRQDPGLGLRLIYFSYDVKMKEKGDIPEGYSVSREKKERFSLILESASTNQTSMYLCASIWGSGTLYTEAFFGQGTRLTVV.

This rearrangement joins TRBV6-5 to TRBJ2-2, with D perhaps TRBD1 (7 bases). Germline V gene sequence: CDR1 MNHEY, CDR2 SVGAGI. V was trimmed by 0 bases and J by 7 bases, leaving 12 bases between them. CDR3 length: 15 amino acids. The CDR3 DNA follows: TGTGCCAGCAGTTACTCCTCGCAGGGGGGCGGGGAGCTGTTTTTT. Encoded protein: CASSYSSQGGGELFF.

The V call is TRBV4-1, the J call TRBJ2-2, with 7 bases aligning to TRBD1. V gave up 1 base and J gave up 6 bases; unmatched junction bases: 5. CDR1 MGHRA and CDR2 YSYEKL come from the germline V gene. This CDR3 spans 15 amino acids. The DNA of the CDR3 is TGCGCCAGCAGCCAAGTTTTCCAGGGGGCCGGGGAGCTGTTTTTT. It specifies CASSQVFQGAGELFF.

The V call is TRBV21-1, the J call TRBJ1-1. TRBV21-1 is listed as a pseudogene. The CDR3 consists of 14 residues. Written as DNA, the CDR3 is TGTGCCAGCAGGACCGGGACGGGAAACACTGAAGCTTTCTTT. Its translation: CASRTGTGNTEAFF.

Details on this clone: The same CDR3 is also encoded by other DNA sequences in this sample. This chain uses TRBV7-6 with TRBJ2-1; TRBD2 agrees at 8 bases. The CDR3 spans 14 residues. Germline lookup yields CDR1 SGHVS and CDR2 FNYEAQ. Trimming at V came to 5 bases and at J to 4 bases, leaving 4 bases not matched to a gene. The CDR3, as DNA: TGTGCCAGCAGCCTATCGGGAGGGTACAATGAGCAGTTCTTC. Amino acid sequence: CASSLSGGYNEQFF.

V and J are TRBV6-5 and TRBJ2-3, with 9 bases identical to TRBD1. CDR3 length: 15 residues. Germline V gene sequence: CDR1 MNHEY, CDR2 SVGAGI. Losses at the gene ends were 1 base for V and 2 bases for J; bases not matched to a gene: 1. CDR3 loop: CASSYYRGLTDTQYF. The CDR3 region has the DNA TGTGCCAGCAGTTACTACAGGGGGCTCACAGATACGCAGTATTTT.

This rearrangement joins TRBV5-5 to TRBJ2-1; tentative D call: TRBD1 (5 bases). Germline CDR1 reads SGHKS; CDR2 reads YYEKEE (reference sequence). Trimming removed 2 bases at V and 8 bases at J, with 14 bases between. The CDR3 consists of 14 residues. The CDR3 loop is CASSLGAPFDEQFF. In DNA form, the CDR3 reads TGTGCCAGCAGCTTAGGGGCGCCGTTTGATGAGCAGTTCTTC. The whole variable domain, filled in from reference TRBV5-5 and TRBJ2-1, reads DAGVTQSPTHLIKTRGQQVTLRCSPISGHKSVSWYQQVLGQGPQFIFQYYEKEERGRGNFPDRFSARQFPNYSSELNVNALLLGDSALYLCASSLGAPFDEQFFGPGTRLTVL.

This sequence joins TRBV9 and TRBJ2-7; tentatively, D is TRBD2 (5 bases). Per the germline V gene, CDR1 is SGDLS and CDR2 is YYNGEE. The V and J ends lost 1 base and 0 bases respectively, with 11 bases between them. The CDR3 totals 15 residues. The CDR3 reads CASSVTPGNSYEQYF. The CDR3 coding sequence is TGTGCCAGCAGCGTAACGCCGGGGAACTCCTACGAGCAGTACTTC.

The chain has TRBV30 and TRBJ1-1; TRBD1 is a possible D gene (5 bases). Trimming pared 0 bases from V and 0 bases from J, leaving 14 bases between. Germline V CDR1 and CDR2: GTSNPN, SVGIG (reference sequence). The CDR3 consists of 16 residues. CDR3 residues: CAWSVDMAGMNTEAFF. The CDR3 coding sequence is TGTGCCTGGAGTGTAGATATGGCAGGGATGAACACTGAAGCTTTCTTT.

Points on this clone: Other DNA sequences of this sample code for an identical CDR3. Here the CDR3 DNA reads TGTGCCAGCAGTTTCGTAGGTTCCTACGAGCAGTACTTC. It codes for CASSFVGSYEQYF. This chain connects TRBV27 to TRBJ2-7; unclear D gene. V was clipped by 3 bases and J by 1 base, with 7 bases between them. The V gene's germline CDR1 is MNHEY and CDR2 SMNVEV (reference sequence). The CDR3 runs 13 residues.

The CDR3 reads CASSSADTGWGDYGYTF. The DNA of the CDR3 is TGTGCCAGCAGCTCCGCCGATACAGGTTGGGGGGACTATGGCTACACCTTC. The genes are TRBV14 and TRBJ1-2; weak D call: TRBD1 (5 bases). Germline CDR1 SGHDN, CDR2 FVKESK. This CDR3 has 17 residues. Trimming removed 5 bases from V and 3 bases from J, with 22 bases in between.

This chain uses TRBV19 with TRBJ1-4; 9 nucleotides line up with TRBD1. Germline-derived CDR1 and CDR2 are LNHDA and SQIVND (reference sequence). The junction had 8 bases not matched to a gene; V was cut back by 6 bases and J by 6 bases. The CDR3 spans 15 residues. CDR3 in DNA: TGTGCCAGTAGAGACTGGGACAGGGTGGATGAAAAACTGTTTTTT. Translating it yields CASRDWDRVDEKLFF.

The chain joins TRBV28 to TRBJ2-5, with no clear D. CDR3 length: 11 amino acids. Germline-derived CDR1 and CDR2 are MDHEN and SYDVKM. Trimming stripped 5 bases from V and 3 bases from J, with 4 bases between. This chain's CDR3 is CASSAKETQYF. In DNA, the CDR3 is TGTGCCAGCAGTGCGAAAGAGACCCAGTACTTC.

A remark on this clone: In the same sample, other DNA sequences code for this CDR3. This chain joins TRBV5-1 and TRBJ2-7; the D call may be TRBD1 or TRBD2 (5 bases each). Germline V lookup: CDR1 SGHRS, CDR2 YFSETQ. This CDR3 comprises 14 residues. Trimming shortened V by 0 bases and J by 2 bases, and 9 bases separated the two germline ends. The CDR3 protein is CASSLAGTPYEQYF. The CDR3 bases are TGCGCCAGCAGCTTGGCTGGGACGCCCTACGAGCAGTACTTC.

The chain couples TRBV4-3 to TRBJ2-2; D is unresolved. V was pared by 0 bases and J by 1 base, with 12 bases between. The CDR3 totals 17 residues. Germline V gives CDR1 LGHNA, CDR2 YSLEER. CDR3 sequence: CASSQEITGWNTGELFF. CDR3 in DNA: TGCGCCAGCAGCCAAGAAATAACGGGCTGGAACACCGGGGAGCTGTTTTTT.

This clone has just one count. The chain carries TRBV7-9 and TRBJ1-3; a possible D gene is TRBD1 (6 bases). Germline V lookup: CDR1 SEHNR, CDR2 FQNEAQ (reference sequence). This CDR3 is built from 16 residues. Deletions cut 3 bases from V and 2 bases from J, with 14 bases between. In DNA, the CDR3 is TGTGCCAGCAGCTTGGTCCTAGGGGGGGCTGGAAACACCATATATTTT. This sequence encodes CASSLVLGGAGNTIYF.

In this sample, this clone turned up once. The chain is built from TRBV10-2 and TRBJ2-7; D is unclear. The germline V gene encodes CDR1 WSHSY and CDR2 SAAADI. V gave up 6 bases and J gave up 2 bases, with 14 bases separating them. The CDR3 spans 14 residues. Written as DNA, the CDR3 is TGCGCCAGCAGGGAGCTGTCGCCTACCTACGAGCAGTACTTC. It specifies CASRELSPTYEQYF.

The chain recombines TRBV27 with TRBJ2-1, with D perhaps matching TRBD1 (6 bases). The CDR3 loop spans 15 amino acids. Looked up from germline, CDR1 is MNHEY and CDR2 is SMNVEV (reference sequence). V was clipped by 7 bases and J by 4 bases, with 17 bases between them. CDR3 residues: CASTTLTGMYNEQFF. The CDR3 DNA is TGTGCCAGCACCACACTGACAGGAATGTACAATGAGCAGTTCTTC.

The chain uses TRBV28 and TRBJ1-5; D perhaps matches TRBD1 (6 bases). Germline CDR1 is MDHEN and CDR2 is SYDVKM. Between the trimmed V and J ends, which lost 8 bases and 6 bases, there was a span of 17 bases. The CDR3 is 14 residues long. In DNA, the CDR3 is TGTGCCAGCCAATGGGGGGGGCCAGGTCAGCCCCAGCATTTT. Residues: CASQWGGPGQPQHF.

V gene TRBV11-2 combines with J gene TRBJ2-7; D is undetermined. The CDR3 is 13 residues long. Trimming removed 9 bases from V and 1 base from J, with 13 bases in between. Germline CDR1 reads SGHAT; CDR2 reads FQNNGV. CDR3 protein: CASRGAPSYEQYF. The CDR3 DNA is TGTGCCAGTCGAGGAGCCCCATCCTACGAGCAGTACTTC.

This clone has just one count. The chain recombines TRBV10-3 with TRBJ2-7; a weak D match, TRBD2 (8 bases). V gave up 0 bases and J gave up 6 bases, with 21 bases separating them. CDR1 ENHRY and CDR2 SYGVKD come from the germline V gene. CDR3 length equals 17 residues. DNA of the CDR3: TGTGCCATCAGTGAGTCGCTCAGGGGGGGACTAGATGCCGAGCAGTACTTC. This encodes CAISESLRGGLDAEQYF.

The rearrangement uses TRBV2 and TRBJ1-1; D gene uncertain. Trimming left V 4 bases short and J 8 bases short, with 11 bases between. This CDR3 has 12 residues. CDR1 is SNHLY, CDR2 FYNNEI, per germline. As DNA, the CDR3 is TGTGCCAGCAGTGGGCCAACTCTCGAAGCTTTCTTT. Residues: CASSGPTLEAFF.